A single sample gave rise to the 8 T cell receptor beta chains below, sequenced in a study of shared clonotypes between healthy human individuals. Clones were sequenced by immunoSEQ multiplex PCR, and TCRdb holds only the in-frame ones, with some missing. The sample gives about 1.1 million clones, approximately 77% of which show up once; roughly 0.82% is in the top ten. Sequencing was performed on memory CD4+ T cells from PBMCs. Described subset: CD45RA-negative fraction. Receptors originate from a man younger than 35 in good health. Some clones in this sample may be carry-over from other donors' samples.

The chain carries TRBV7-9 and TRBJ1-2; TRBD1 is a possible D gene (5 bases). V lost 2 bases and J lost 8, with 9 bases in between. This CDR3 is built from 12 residues. CDR1 is SEHNR and CDR2 is FQNEAQ in the germline V gene (reference sequence). The chain's CDR3 is CASSLNSGGYTF. Written as DNA, the CDR3 is TGTGCCAGCAGCTTAAATTCAGGGGGCTACACCTTC.

Comment on this clone: In the same sample, other DNA sequences code for this CDR3. This sequence joins TRBV9 and TRBJ1-1; D perhaps matches TRBD1 (5 bases). Trimming took 0 bases from V and 2 from J, leaving 8 bases between them. CDR3 length: 14 residues. Looked up from germline, CDR1 is SGDLS and CDR2 is YYNGEE. CDR3 region: CASSVVGGNTEAFF. CDR3 nucleotide sequence: TGTGCCAGCAGCGTAGTTGGGGGTAACACTGAAGCTTTCTTT.

The sample holds one count of this clone. The chain joins TRBV28 to TRBJ2-7, with TRBD2 matching 10 bases. The CDR3 spans 15 residues. V shed 5 bases and J 4 bases; nucleotides not matched to a gene: 8. From germline, CDR1 is MDHEN and CDR2 SYDVKM. This chain's CDR3 is CASSDPSGRMYEQYF. Here the CDR3 DNA reads TGTGCCAGCAGTGACCCTAGCGGGAGAATGTACGAGCAGTACTTC.

V gene TRBV5-8 combines with J gene TRBJ1-1; D is possibly TRBD1 (5 bases). The CDR3 runs to 15 residues. V lost 0 bases, J lost 1 base, and 10 bases lay in between. CDR1 and CDR2 (germline): SGHTS, YDEGEE. The CDR3 is CASSLEPGTNTEAFF. CDR3 nucleotides: TGTGCCAGCAGCTTGGAGCCGGGGACGAACACTGAAGCTTTCTTT. The full variable domain, completed using reference TRBV5-8 and TRBJ1-1, is EAGVTQSPTHLIKTRGQQATLRCSPISGHTSVYWYQQALGLGLQFLLWYDEGEERNRGNFPPRFSGRQFPNYSSELNVNALELEDSALYLCASSLEPGTNTEAFFGQGTRLTVV.

V usage is TRBV7-6 and J usage is TRBJ2-7; the D is unclear. Trimming cost V 1 base and J 5 bases, with 12 bases left between them. From germline, CDR1 is SGHVS and CDR2 FNYEAQ. The CDR3 is 14 residues long. In DNA form, the CDR3 reads TGTGCCAGCAGCTTAGATCCGGGTTCTGACGAGCAGTACTTC. Its translation is CASSLDPGSDEQYF.

This sequence joins TRBV10-2 and TRBJ1-6, with 10 positions matching TRBD1. Germline lookup yields CDR1 WSHSY and CDR2 SAAADI. Unmatched junction bases numbered 0, after V lost 6 bases and J lost 10 bases. The CDR3 consists of 12 residues. The CDR3 nucleotides read TGCGCCAGCAGGACAGGGGGCTCACCCCTCCACTTT. It specifies CASRTGGSPLHF.

The rearrangement uses TRBV27 and TRBJ1-2; 10 bases are a match to TRBD1. The CDR3 totals 14 residues. J gave up 7 bases and V 8 bases, and 10 bases lay outside the gene matches. Germline V gene sequence: CDR1 MNHEY, CDR2 SMNVEV (reference sequence). The DNA of the CDR3 is TGTGCCAGCCGATTATCACGGACAGGGGGTGGCTACACCTTC. Its translation is CASRLSRTGGGYTF.

V is TRBV4-2 and J is TRBJ1-5, with 7 bases aligning to TRBD1. This CDR3 has 16 amino acids. Trimming cost V 3 bases and J 1 base; bases outside gene matches: 6. Germline loops: CDR1 LGHNA, CDR2 YNFKEQ. The CDR3 is CASSHTGDGSNQPQHF. CDR3 bases: TGTGCCAGCAGCCACACAGGGGATGGGAGCAATCAGCCCCAGCATTTT.